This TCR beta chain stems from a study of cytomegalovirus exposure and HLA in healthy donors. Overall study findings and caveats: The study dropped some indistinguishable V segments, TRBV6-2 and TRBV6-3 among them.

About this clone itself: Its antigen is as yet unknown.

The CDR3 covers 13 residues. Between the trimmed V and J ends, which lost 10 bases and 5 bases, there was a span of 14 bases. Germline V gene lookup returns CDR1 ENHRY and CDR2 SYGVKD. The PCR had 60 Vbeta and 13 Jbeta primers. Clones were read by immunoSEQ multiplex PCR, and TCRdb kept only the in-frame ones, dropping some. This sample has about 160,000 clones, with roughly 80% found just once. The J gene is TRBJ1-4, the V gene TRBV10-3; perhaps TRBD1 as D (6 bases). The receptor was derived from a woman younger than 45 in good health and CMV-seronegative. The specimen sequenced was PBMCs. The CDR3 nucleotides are TGTGCCAGCCACGGGACATTGAATGAAAAACTGTTTTTT. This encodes CASHGTLNEKLFF.